This entry features one T cell receptor beta chain sequence. The CDR3 totals 16 residues. Trimming stripped 3 bases from V and 3 bases from J, with 19 bases between. Repertoires were generated with immunoSEQ multiplex PCR, while TCRdb's copy carries only in-frame clones and drops some. The table records about 380,000 clones, approximately 97% of them present only once. The data are from a study of shared clonotypes between healthy human individuals. This TCR derives from a man younger than 45 in good health. The chain uses TRBV5-3 and TRBJ2-7, with D possibly being TRBD1 (6 bases). TRBV5-3 is assigned to the ORF class and has an uncertain function. The sequenced sample consisted of memory CD8+ T cells sorted from blood. The subset is: CD45RO+ cells pooled with CCR7-negative TemRA cells. The CDR3 here is CARSSANRGMSYEQYF. The CDR3 DNA sequence: TGTGCCAGAAGCTCCGCCAATAGGGGGATGAGCTACGAGCAGTACTTC.